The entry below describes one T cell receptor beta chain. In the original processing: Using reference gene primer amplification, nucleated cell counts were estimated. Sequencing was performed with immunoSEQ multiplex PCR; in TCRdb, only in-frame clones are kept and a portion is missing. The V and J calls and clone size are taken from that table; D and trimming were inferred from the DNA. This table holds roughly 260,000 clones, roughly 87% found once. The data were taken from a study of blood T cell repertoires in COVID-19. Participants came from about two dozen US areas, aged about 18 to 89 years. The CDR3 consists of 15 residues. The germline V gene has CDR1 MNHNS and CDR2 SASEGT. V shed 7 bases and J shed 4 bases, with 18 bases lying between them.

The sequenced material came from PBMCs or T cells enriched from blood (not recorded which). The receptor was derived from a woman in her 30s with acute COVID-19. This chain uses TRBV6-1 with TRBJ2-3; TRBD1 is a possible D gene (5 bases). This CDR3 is CASTYPDTEADTQYF. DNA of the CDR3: TGTGCCAGCACCTACCCGGACACAGAAGCAGATACGCAGTATTTT.